The rows below give T cell receptor beta chains drawn from one sample of a study of blood T cell repertoires in COVID-19. Using immunoSEQ multiplex PCR, the repertoire was profiled, and TCRdb retains in-frame clones only, with some absent. The sample has around 200,000 clones; 65% to 85% are singletons. Sequences were obtained from peripheral blood. Source of these receptors: a man aged 35 to 55 with active or convalescent COVID-19. Each CDR3 is given with its conserved first and last residue. The D gene is left open where the match is weak. Expanded clones are given a class, and other clones once, few, many or no size at all.

clone_size: -
v_call: TRBV10-1
d_call: TRBD1
j_call: TRBJ2-7
cdr3_nt: TGCGCCAGCAGTGCAGGACAGGTTGGCGAGCAGTACTTC
cdr3_aa: CASSAGQVGEQYF

clone_size: once
v_call: TRBV29-1
d_call: -
j_call: TRBJ2-7
cdr3_nt: TGCAGCGTCGCCTTCGACACCGCCACCTACGAGCAGTACTTC
cdr3_aa: CSVAFDTATYEQYF

clone_size: -
v_call: TRBV7-2
d_call: TRBD1
j_call: TRBJ1-4
cdr3_nt: TGTGCCAGCAGCCCCAGACAGGGAACTAATGAAAAACTGTTTTTT
cdr3_aa: CASSPRQGTNEKLFF

clone_size: -
v_call: TRBV5-8
d_call: -
j_call: TRBJ2-7
cdr3_nt: TGTGCCAGCAGCCCAGGGATCGGCGAGCAGTACTTC
cdr3_aa: CASSPGIGEQYF

clone_size: -
v_call: TRBV19
d_call: -
j_call: TRBJ1-5
cdr3_nt: TGTGCCAGTACGTGGAACACTGCCACGGGGCAGCCCCAGCATTTT
cdr3_aa: CASTWNTATGQPQHF

clone_size: once
v_call: TRBV19
d_call: -
j_call: TRBJ1-1
cdr3_nt: TGTGCCAGTAGTTCTGGACAAGCACACACTGAAGCTTTCTTT
cdr3_aa: CASSSGQAHTEAFF

clone_size: -
v_call: TRBV5-1
d_call: -
j_call: TRBJ1-1
cdr3_nt: TGCGCCAGCAGCTTGGTTAGCGCGACTGAAGCTTTCTTT
cdr3_aa: CASSLVSATEAFF

clone_size: -
v_call: TRBV18
d_call: -
j_call: TRBJ1-2
cdr3_nt: TGTGCCAGCTCGACACCAAACCAGGGCTATGGCTACACCTTC
cdr3_aa: CASSTPNQGYGYTF

clone_size: -
v_call: TRBV18
d_call: TRBD1
j_call: TRBJ1-2
cdr3_nt: TGTGCCAGCTCACTCAACGGACAGGGGGCTTATGGCTACACCTTC
cdr3_aa: CASSLNGQGAYGYTF

clone_size: -
v_call: TRBV25-1
d_call: -
j_call: TRBJ2-1
cdr3_nt: TGTGCCAGCAGTGTGACACTAGCTTCCTACAATGAGCAGTTCTTC
cdr3_aa: CASSVTLASYNEQFF

clone_size: -
v_call: TRBV7-9
d_call: TRBD1
j_call: TRBJ1-1
cdr3_nt: TGTGCCAGCAGCACGCAGGGGGCCGGCACTGAAGCTTTCTTT
cdr3_aa: CASSTQGAGTEAFF

clone_size: -
v_call: TRBV5-6
d_call: -
j_call: TRBJ1-3
cdr3_nt: TGTGCCAGCAGCTTACTCGACAGCTCTGGAAACACCATATATTTT
cdr3_aa: CASSLLDSSGNTIYF

clone_size: -
v_call: TRBV9
d_call: TRBD1
j_call: TRBJ2-1
cdr3_nt: TGTGCCAGCAGTTATTCACCGGGACAGGGAAACAATGAGCAGTTCTTC
cdr3_aa: CASSYSPGQGNNEQFF

clone_size: once
v_call: TRBV29-1
d_call: -
j_call: TRBJ2-1
cdr3_nt: TGCAGCGTTTCTCCGAGCTCCTACAATGAGCAGTTCTTC
cdr3_aa: CSVSPSSYNEQFF

clone_size: -
v_call: TRBV10-3
d_call: -
j_call: TRBJ1-5
cdr3_nt: TGTGCCATCAGTGCAGGGCCTGATCAGCCCCAGCATTTT
cdr3_aa: CAISAGPDQPQHF

clone_size: -
v_call: TRBV19
d_call: TRBD1
j_call: TRBJ1-2
cdr3_nt: TGTGCCAGTAGTCCCATCTCAAGACAGGGAGTCGGCTACACCTTC
cdr3_aa: CASSPISRQGVGYTF

clone_size: -
v_call: TRBV27
d_call: TRBD1
j_call: TRBJ1-4
cdr3_nt: TGTGCCAGCGGCCGAAGGGGGCAGAGTGAAAAACTGTTTTTT
cdr3_aa: CASGRRGQSEKLFF

clone_size: -
v_call: TRBV28
d_call: TRBD1
j_call: TRBJ1-2
cdr3_nt: TGTGCCAGCAGTTTAGGGGACAGGGGTTTACATGGCTACACCTTC
cdr3_aa: CASSLGDRGLHGYTF

clone_size: -
v_call: TRBV5-1
d_call: -
j_call: TRBJ1-1
cdr3_nt: TGCGCCAGCAGCCCCGAGGGGGGGTCGGAGAACACTGAAGCTTTCTTT
cdr3_aa: CASSPEGGSENTEAFF

clone_size: -
v_call: TRBV27
d_call: -
j_call: TRBJ1-2
cdr3_nt: TGTGCCAGCAGCTTATATTCGGGAGCCGGCTCTATCATTTATGGCTACACCTTC
cdr3_aa: CASSLYSGAGSIIYGYTF

clone_size: once
v_call: TRBV15
d_call: TRBD1
j_call: TRBJ1-1
cdr3_nt: TGTGCCACCTGGGACAGGGTTCACACTGAAGCTTTCTTT
cdr3_aa: CATWDRVHTEAFF

clone_size: -
v_call: TRBV7-6
d_call: TRBD1
j_call: TRBJ1-5
cdr3_nt: TGTGCCAGCAGCCCCCGACCGGGACAGTCCAATCAGCCCCAGCATTTT
cdr3_aa: CASSPRPGQSNQPQHF

clone_size: -
v_call: TRBV18
d_call: -
j_call: TRBJ1-1
cdr3_nt: TGTGCCAGCTCACCCTTAACAATGAACGCTGAAGCTTTCTTT
cdr3_aa: CASSPLTMNAEAFF

clone_size: -
v_call: TRBV5-6
d_call: -
j_call: TRBJ2-7
cdr3_nt: TGTGCCAGCAGCGTCACCTACGAGCAGTACTTC
cdr3_aa: CASSVTYEQYF

clone_size: -
v_call: TRBV2
d_call: TRBD1
j_call: TRBJ2-7
cdr3_nt: TGTGCCAGCATTACTGACAGGGATGAAATCCACGAGCAGTACTTC
cdr3_aa: CASITDRDEIHEQYF

clone_size: -
v_call: TRBV9
d_call: -
j_call: TRBJ2-1
cdr3_nt: TGTGCCAGCAGTTCTACTCTAGAGGTTGAGCAGTTCTTC
cdr3_aa: CASSSTLEVEQFF

clone_size: -
v_call: TRBV5-4
d_call: -
j_call: TRBJ2-6
cdr3_nt: TGTGCCAGCAGCTTGGAGTTGGGGGGACGGGCCAACGTCCTGACTTTC
cdr3_aa: CASSLELGGRANVLTF

clone_size: -
v_call: TRBV10-3
d_call: TRBD1
j_call: TRBJ2-3
cdr3_nt: TGTGCCATCAGTGAGTCAGGACAGGGTAGCACAGATACGCAGTATTTT
cdr3_aa: CAISESGQGSTDTQYF

clone_size: -
v_call: TRBV4-1
d_call: -
j_call: TRBJ2-5
cdr3_nt: TGCGCCAGCAGCCTTCAAAACGGAGAGACCCAGTACTTC
cdr3_aa: CASSLQNGETQYF

clone_size: -
v_call: TRBV2
d_call: TRBD2
j_call: TRBJ2-5
cdr3_nt: TGTGCCAGCAGTGAGATCGGCCGGGGGGGACCCGAGACCCAGTACTTC
cdr3_aa: CASSEIGRGGPETQYF

clone_size: -
v_call: TRBV10-2
d_call: TRBD2
j_call: TRBJ2-3
cdr3_nt: TGCGCCAGCAGTGATAGCGGGAGGTCCACAGATACGCAGTATTTT
cdr3_aa: CASSDSGRSTDTQYF

clone_size: -
v_call: TRBV7-6
d_call: -
j_call: TRBJ2-7
cdr3_nt: TGTGCCAGCAGCGTTCGTGGACTACCTAACGACGAGCAGTACTTC
cdr3_aa: CASSVRGLPNDEQYF

clone_size: many
v_call: TRBV27
d_call: -
j_call: TRBJ2-7
cdr3_nt: TGTGCCAGCAGCGCAGGGGACGAGCAGTACTTC
cdr3_aa: CASSAGDEQYF

clone_size: -
v_call: TRBV3-1/TRBV3-2
d_call: TRBD1
j_call: TRBJ1-2
cdr3_nt: TGTGCCAGCAGCCAGGCCTGGGACAGGGGGCATGGCTACACCTTC
cdr3_aa: CASSQAWDRGHGYTF

clone_size: once
v_call: TRBV24-1
d_call: -
j_call: TRBJ2-2
cdr3_nt: TGTGCCACCAGTGATGGGAAAGACAGGAACACCGGGGAGCTGTTTTTT
cdr3_aa: CATSDGKDRNTGELFF

clone_size: -
v_call: TRBV6-5
d_call: -
j_call: TRBJ2-1
cdr3_nt: TGTGCCAGCGGACGGGGGTTCAACAATGAGCAGTTCTTC
cdr3_aa: CASGRGFNNEQFF

clone_size: -
v_call: TRBV5-4
d_call: -
j_call: TRBJ1-1
cdr3_nt: TGTGCCAGCAGCTTGTTACAGGACACTGAAGCTTTCTTT
cdr3_aa: CASSLLQDTEAFF

clone_size: -
v_call: TRBV28
d_call: TRBD1
j_call: TRBJ1-2
cdr3_nt: TGTGCCAGCGGCTCCTCCGGGACAGCTAACTATGGCTACACCTTC
cdr3_aa: CASGSSGTANYGYTF

clone_size: -
v_call: TRBV5-4
d_call: -
j_call: TRBJ2-3
cdr3_nt: TGTGCCAGCAGCTTGGTTGGGGGCTGGGATACGCAGTATTTT
cdr3_aa: CASSLVGGWDTQYF

clone_size: -
v_call: TRBV5-5
d_call: -
j_call: TRBJ2-1
cdr3_nt: TGTGCCAGCAGCCTCTGGAGTGGATATGAGCAGTTCTTC
cdr3_aa: CASSLWSGYEQFF

clone_size: -
v_call: TRBV7-9
d_call: -
j_call: TRBJ2-3
cdr3_nt: TGTGCCAGCAGCTTAGGAACGCTGGTGAACATGGATACGCAGTATTTT
cdr3_aa: CASSLGTLVNMDTQYF

clone_size: -
v_call: TRBV24-1
d_call: -
j_call: TRBJ1-2
cdr3_nt: TGTGCCACCTCAGCGCGGGGGGCGATGGGCTACACCTTC
cdr3_aa: CATSARGAMGYTF

clone_size: -
v_call: TRBV11-2
d_call: -
j_call: TRBJ1-1
cdr3_nt: TGTGCCAGCAGCTTTGGAGAGAACACTGAAGCTTTCTTT
cdr3_aa: CASSFGENTEAFF

clone_size: -
v_call: TRBV27
d_call: -
j_call: TRBJ2-3
cdr3_nt: TGTGCCAGCAGTTTAGGTACTTTGGGCACAGATACGCAGTATTTT
cdr3_aa: CASSLGTLGTDTQYF

clone_size: -
v_call: TRBV12-3/TRBV12-4
d_call: -
j_call: TRBJ2-1
cdr3_nt: TGTGCCAGCAGTACGAGACAGTACAATGAGCAGTTCTTC
cdr3_aa: CASSTRQYNEQFF

clone_size: -
v_call: TRBV28
d_call: -
j_call: TRBJ1-4
cdr3_nt: TGTGCCAGCTTTACCGGACAAGGAAGGGATTCAAGAAATGAAAAACTGTTTTTT
cdr3_aa: CASFTGQGRDSRNEKLFF

clone_size: -
v_call: TRBV5-1
d_call: TRBD1
j_call: TRBJ2-7
cdr3_nt: TGCGCCAGCAGCTTACCGGGACAGACCTACGAGCAGTACTTC
cdr3_aa: CASSLPGQTYEQYF

clone_size: once
v_call: TRBV10-3
d_call: -
j_call: TRBJ2-5
cdr3_nt: TGTGCCATCAGTGACCCCTACCGGGGGTCCCAAGAGACCCAGTACTTC
cdr3_aa: CAISDPYRGSQETQYF

clone_size: -
v_call: TRBV24-1
d_call: -
j_call: TRBJ1-1
cdr3_nt: TGTGCCACCAGTGATTTTGGCGGGAGGGAAGCTTTCTTT
cdr3_aa: CATSDFGGREAFF

clone_size: -
v_call: TRBV4-1
d_call: TRBD2
j_call: TRBJ2-5
cdr3_nt: TGCGCCAGCAGCGGCAGCGGGAGGGCAACGGAGACCCAGTACTTC
cdr3_aa: CASSGSGRATETQYF

clone_size: -
v_call: TRBV18
d_call: -
j_call: TRBJ2-5
cdr3_nt: TGTGCCAGCTCAGCTGCCAGGGCGGAGACCCAGTACTTC
cdr3_aa: CASSAARAETQYF